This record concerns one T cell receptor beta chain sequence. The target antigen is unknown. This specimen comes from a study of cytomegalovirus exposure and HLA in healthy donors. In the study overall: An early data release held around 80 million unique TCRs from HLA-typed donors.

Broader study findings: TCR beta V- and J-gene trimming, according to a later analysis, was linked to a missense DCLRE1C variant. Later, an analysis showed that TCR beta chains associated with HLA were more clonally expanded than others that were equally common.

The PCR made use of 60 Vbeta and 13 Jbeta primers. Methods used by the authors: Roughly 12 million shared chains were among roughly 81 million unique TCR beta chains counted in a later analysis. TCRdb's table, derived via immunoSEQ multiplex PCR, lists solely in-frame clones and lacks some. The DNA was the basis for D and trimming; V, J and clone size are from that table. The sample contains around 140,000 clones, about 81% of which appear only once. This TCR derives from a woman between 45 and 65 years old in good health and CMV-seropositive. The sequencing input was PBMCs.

CDR3: CASSGRGQGDYGYTF. DNA for the CDR3: TGTGCCAGCAGCGGACGTGGACAGGGTGACTATGGCTACACCTTC. The rearrangement joins TRBV7-2 to TRBJ1-2; TRBD1 matches at 8 bases. The CDR3 runs to 15 residues. CDR1 is SGHTA and CDR2 is FQGNSA in the germline V gene. Trimming removed 5 bases from V and 3 bases from J; junction bases left unmatched: 8.